Included here is one T cell receptor beta chain sequence, with context. Its specific antigen is unknown. The record has no base qualities; no much larger clone is one base away. Based on the germline V gene, the CDR1 and CDR2 sequences are SGHVS and FNYEAQ. Spanning cysteine to phenylalanine, the CDR3 consists of 14 amino acids. Only CDR3 DNA is held: 42 bases, read in frame from base 1. A distance of 15 bases separates the germline ends of V and J, which lose 5 bases and 4 bases respectively. RNA was extracted using the RNeasy kit, and roughly 0.45 to 1 ug of the RNA was reverse transcribed with random hexamers. The immunoSEQ multiplex PCR assay, which covers 54 Vbeta and 13 Jbeta segments, was used to amplify TCR beta CDR3 regions. PCR amplification bias was corrected using a synthetic template baseline for primer optimization and computational correction. As for how the authors treated the data: Reads were annotated to V, D and J genes per IMGT and analyzed with immunoSEQ Analyzer, keeping only productive sequences. Clonality was calculated as one minus the Shannon entropy normalized by log2 of the number of productive unique sequences. For each patient and control, public and private clones were evaluated among the 100 most prevalent clones. Clones were defined as Susac-specific when absent from the healthy and MS cohorts, from 1,000 to 1,100 published viral clones and from other ImmuneACCESS disease sequences. TCRdb reran the public reads through fastp at Q25 and MiXCR, keeping productive beta chains. When rows share a CDR3 protein, they turn into one entry using the most common DNA and genes. The authors' filters were not applied to this entry. Present in this sample are tens of thousands of distinct CDR3 sequences, approximately 94% of which were seen just once. The ten largest clones represent about 0.4% of the sample.

The sample belongs to a study of CD8 T cells in Susac syndrome (dated by TCRdb to about 2019). Regarding the complete study: Whether CD8+ T cell activation and differentiation in Susac syndrome was antigen driven was tested using repertoire sequencing. CD8+ T cell repertoire clonality was compared between 11 to 12 healthy donors, approximately 14 Susac syndrome patients and roughly 15 multiple sclerosis patients. Results the study describes overall, beyond this receptor: The number of individuals in the TCR sequencing and HLA analysis was acknowledged as relatively small.

High-throughput TCR beta sequencing profiled peripheral blood CD8+ and CD4+ T cells from healthy donors, Susac syndrome patients and multiple sclerosis patients. Treatment-naive patients with stable or active relapsing-remitting disease fulfilling revised McDonald criteria were used as multiple sclerosis controls. Bulk CD8+ and CD4+ T cells were purified magnetically by negative isolation, whereas CD8+ TEMRA cells were enriched by FACS. Blood was collected in EDTA tubes and processed within 24 hours, with PBMCs isolated through density gradient centrifugation. PBMCs intended for TCR sequencing were cryopreserved in liquid nitrogen and were subsequently thawed in a 37 degrees C water bath. The sorted or isolated CD4+, CD8+ and CD8+ TEMRA cells had a purity of 90% or higher.

Sequencing was done on a sample of CD8+ T cells from PBMCs. Here the chain combines TRBV7-6 and TRBJ2-7; TRBD1 is a weak D gene call, 6 bases matching. This TCR was sampled from a human donor with multiple sclerosis. The CDR3 amino acid sequence is: CASSRDTLGYEQYF. The DNA sequence follows: TGTGCCAGCAGCCGGGACACCTTGGGATACGAGCAGTACTTC.